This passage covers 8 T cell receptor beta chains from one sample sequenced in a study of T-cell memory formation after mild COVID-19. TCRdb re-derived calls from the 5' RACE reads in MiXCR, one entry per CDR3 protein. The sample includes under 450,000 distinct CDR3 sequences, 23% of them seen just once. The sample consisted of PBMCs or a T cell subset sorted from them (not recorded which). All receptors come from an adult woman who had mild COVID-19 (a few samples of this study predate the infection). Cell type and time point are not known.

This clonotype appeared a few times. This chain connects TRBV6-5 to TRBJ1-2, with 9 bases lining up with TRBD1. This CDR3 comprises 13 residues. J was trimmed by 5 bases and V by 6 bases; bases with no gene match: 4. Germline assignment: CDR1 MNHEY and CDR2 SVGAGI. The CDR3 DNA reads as TGTGCCAGCAGACCGGGACAGGGATATGGCTACACCTTC. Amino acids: CASRPGQGYGYTF.

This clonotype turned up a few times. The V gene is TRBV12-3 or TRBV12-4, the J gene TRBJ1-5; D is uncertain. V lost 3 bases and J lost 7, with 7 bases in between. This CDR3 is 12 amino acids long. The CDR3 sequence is CASSFSPQPQHF. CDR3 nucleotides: TGTGCCAGCAGTTTCTCCCCCCAGCCCCAGCATTTT.

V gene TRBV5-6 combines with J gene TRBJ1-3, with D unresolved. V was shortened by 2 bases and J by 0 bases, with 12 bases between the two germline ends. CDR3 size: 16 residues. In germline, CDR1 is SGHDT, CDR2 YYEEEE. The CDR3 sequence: CASSFAGLYSGNTIYF. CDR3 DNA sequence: TGTGCCAGCAGCTTCGCTGGGTTATACTCTGGAAACACCATATATTTT.

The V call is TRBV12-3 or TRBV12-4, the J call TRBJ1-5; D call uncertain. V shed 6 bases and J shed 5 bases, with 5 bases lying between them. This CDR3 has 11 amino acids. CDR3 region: CASSYHQPQHF. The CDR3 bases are TGTGCCAGCAGCTATCATCAGCCCCAGCATTTT.

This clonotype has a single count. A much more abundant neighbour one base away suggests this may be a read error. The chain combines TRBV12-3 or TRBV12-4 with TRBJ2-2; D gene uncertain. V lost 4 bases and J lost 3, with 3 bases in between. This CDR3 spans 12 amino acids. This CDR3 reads CASSWYTGELFF. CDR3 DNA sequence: TGTGCCAGCAGTTGGTACACCGGGGAGCTGTTTTTT.

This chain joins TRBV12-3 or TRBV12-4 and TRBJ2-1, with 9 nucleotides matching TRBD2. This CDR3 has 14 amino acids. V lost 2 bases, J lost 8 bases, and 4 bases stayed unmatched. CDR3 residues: CASSLSSSGDEQFF. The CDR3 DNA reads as TGTGCCAGCAGTTTAAGTTCTAGCGGGGATGAGCAGTTCTTC.

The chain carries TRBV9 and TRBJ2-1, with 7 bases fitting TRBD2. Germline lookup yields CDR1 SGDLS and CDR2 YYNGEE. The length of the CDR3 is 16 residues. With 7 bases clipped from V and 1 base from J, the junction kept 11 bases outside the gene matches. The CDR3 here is CASSPSGGGSYNEQFF. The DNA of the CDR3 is TGTGCCAGCTCACCAAGTGGGGGAGGGTCCTACAATGAGCAGTTCTTC.

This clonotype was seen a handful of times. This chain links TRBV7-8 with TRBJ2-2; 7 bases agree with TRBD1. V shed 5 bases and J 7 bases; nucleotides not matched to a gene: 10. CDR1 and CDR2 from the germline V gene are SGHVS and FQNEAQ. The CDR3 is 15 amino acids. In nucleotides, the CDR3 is TGTGCCAGCAGCACTATCACAGGGGCCAACGGGGAGCTGTTTTTT. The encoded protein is CASSTITGANGELFF.